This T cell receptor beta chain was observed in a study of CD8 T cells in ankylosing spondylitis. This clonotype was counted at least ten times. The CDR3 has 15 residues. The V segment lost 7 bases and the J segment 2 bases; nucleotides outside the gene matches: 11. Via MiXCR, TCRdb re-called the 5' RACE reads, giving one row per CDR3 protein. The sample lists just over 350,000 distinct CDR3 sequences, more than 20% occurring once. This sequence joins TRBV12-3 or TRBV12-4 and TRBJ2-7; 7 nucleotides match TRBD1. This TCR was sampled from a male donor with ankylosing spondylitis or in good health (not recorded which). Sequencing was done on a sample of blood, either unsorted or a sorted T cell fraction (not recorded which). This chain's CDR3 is CASTQSDRVPYEQYF. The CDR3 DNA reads TGTGCCAGCACCCAATCCGACAGGGTACCCTACGAGCAGTACTTC.